The T cell receptor beta chain described here comes from a study of T cell repertoires in cytomegalovirus infection. From the reads, TCRdb called clonotypes with MiXCR, one entry per CDR3 protein. The data hold a few hundred thousand distinct CDR3 sequences, with about a sixth observed a single time. The V gene lost 2 bases and the J gene lost 7 bases, with 12 bases spanning the gap. Germline assignment: CDR1 MNHEY and CDR2 SMNVEV (reference sequence). The CDR3 extends over 14 amino acids. This TCR came from a human donor in good health (CMV status not recorded). Some clones in this sample may be carry-over from other donors' samples. Sequencing was done on a sample of PBMCs. This sequence joins TRBV27 and TRBJ2-4; weak D call: TRBD2 (7 bases). The CDR3: CASSLGGAGNIQYF. The CDR3 nucleotides are TGTGCCAGCAGTTTAGGGGGGGCCGGGAACATTCAGTACTTC.